The T cell receptor (beta chain) described here comes from a study of naive and memory T cell subsets. Both TRBC1 and TRBC2 were covered by a beta constant-region primer of two equimolar oligonucleotides. TCRdb recomputed calls from the UMI-ligation and nested PCR reads with MiXCR, one row per CDR3 protein. Of 130,000 to 150,000 distinct CDR3 sequences listed, 15% to 20% were seen once; the top ten hold around 0.14%. From the second PCR step, alpha and beta chains were amplified apart. CD4 T cells were positively selected, then CD8 T cells from the CD4-negative fraction. The table lists this clonotype with many counts. Its antigen remains unidentified. Study-wide results and limits: Over 85% of naive TCR sequences appeared only once, unlike memory subsets. Possibly reflecting memory cells re-expressing CD45RA, a few larger clonotypes occurred in naive repertoires, especially CD8.

This receptor was taken from a human donor in good health. Sequenced: naive CD4+ T cells from blood.

The CDR3 here is CSVDGQGRWEQYF. The CDR3 DNA reads as TGCAGCGTGGATGGACAGGGGCGCTGGGAGCAGTACTTC. This sequence joins TRBV29-1 and TRBJ2-7; 9 bases fit TRBD1. Germline V gene lookup returns CDR1 SQVTM and CDR2 ANQGSEA. This CDR3 has 13 residues. V shed 6 bases and J 7 bases; nucleotides not matched to a gene: 10.